What follows are 6 T cell receptor beta chains derived from one specimen sequenced in a study of T cell repertoires in cytomegalovirus infection. Their antigens are not known. TCRdb used MiXCR to reprocess the reads, holding one entry per CDR3 protein. The repertoire consists of hundreds of thousands of distinct CDR3 sequences, with more than 30% occurring once and the leading ten covering about a sixth. Sequenced material: cultured PBMCs, taken from culture after CMV antigen stimulation. The receptors derive from a human donor in good health (CMV status not recorded). Some clones in this sample may be carry-over from other donors' samples.

The chain joins TRBV6-6 to TRBJ1-2; 11 bases line up with TRBD1. CDR3 length equals 14 residues. The germline gives CDR1 MNHNY, CDR2 SVGAGI (reference sequence). V lost 2 bases and J lost 7; bases outside the gene matches: 3. The CDR3 loop is CASSYGQGAGGYTF. The CDR3, as DNA: TGTGCCAGCAGTTACGGACAGGGGGCCGGTGGCTACACCTTC.

This clonotype appeared many times. The chain combines TRBV24-1 with TRBJ2-1, with D possibly being TRBD2 (6 bases). The CDR3 totals 17 residues. Between the trimmed V and J ends, which lost 3 bases and 0 bases, there was a span of 14 bases. Looked up from germline, CDR1 is KGHDR and CDR2 is SFDVKD. CDR3 sequence: CATSDPSSARSYNEQFF. CDR3 sequence (DNA): TGTGCCACCAGTGATCCCTCTAGCGCGCGCTCCTACAATGAGCAGTTCTTC.

V and J are TRBV3-1 and TRBJ2-1, with D possibly being TRBD2 (6 bases). This CDR3 has 16 residues. Germline loops: CDR1 LGHDT, CDR2 YNNKEL (reference sequence). V lost 1 base to trimming and J lost 3 bases, with 13 bases between them. DNA for the CDR3: TGTGCCAGCAGCCAAGGAGGTAGCGGAGTCTACAATGAGCAGTTCTTC. Translated, it gives CASSQGGSGVYNEQFF.

This clonotype has at least ten counts. The rearrangement joins TRBV20-1 to TRBJ1-5, with TRBD1 identical over 7 bases. The CDR3 is 14 amino acids. V lost 4 bases to trimming and J lost 2 bases; unmatched junction nucleotides: 5. Germline V gives CDR1 DFQATT, CDR2 SNEGSKA (reference sequence). Here the CDR3 DNA reads TGCAGTGCTATGGACAGGTTAGGCAATCAGCCCCAGCATTTT. This encodes CSAMDRLGNQPQHF.

This clonotype was detected a few times. V and J are TRBV29-1 and TRBJ2-1; D is perhaps TRBD1 or TRBD2 (5 bases each). The CDR3 is made up of 15 amino acids. Germline V gives CDR1 SQVTM, CDR2 ANQGSEA. Trimming cost V 1 base and J 3 bases, with 13 bases left between them. The CDR3, as DNA: TGCAGCGTTGAAGTGGGGCGGGTAAACTACAATGAGCAGTTCTTC. This translates into CSVEVGRVNYNEQFF.

In this sample, this clonotype turned up many times. The chain uses TRBV7-2 and TRBJ2-1; TRBD2 agrees at 12 bases. The germline V gene has CDR1 SGHTA and CDR2 FQGNSA. After removal of 1 base from V and 2 bases from J, the junction contained 6 bases not matched to a gene. The CDR3 consists of 18 residues. The DNA for the CDR3 is TGTGCCAGCAGCTTAGGACTAGCGGGAGTAGGAGCCTACAATGAGCAGTTCTTC. Translation: CASSLGLAGVGAYNEQFF.